The source of this TCR beta chain is a study of T cell repertoires in cytomegalovirus infection. Whole-study context: CMV infection plus the matching HLA type was flagged by public TCR beta signatures.

Study-level points and caveats: Public TCR beta family frequency separated CMV-and-HLA carriers, including in an independent cohort.

This clonotype came up many times. The antigen is not known. MiXCR, run by TCRdb on the reads, gives a single entry per CDR3 protein. The sample carries 7,400 or so distinct CDR3 sequences, roughly 50% recorded once. V lost 7 bases to trimming and J lost 5 bases; unmatched junction nucleotides: 3. The CDR3 contains 13 residues. Germline-derived CDR1 and CDR2 are ENHRY and SYGVKD. The chain combines TRBV10-3 with TRBJ1-4; TRBD1 agrees at 8 bases. This receptor was taken from a human donor in good health (CMV status not recorded). Some clones in this sample may be carry-over from other donors' samples. The sample comprised PBMCs, sequenced either directly or after in vitro stimulation (not recorded which). The DNA for the CDR3 is TGTGCCATCAACAACAGGGGGAATGAAAAACTGTTTTTT. Translated: CAINNRGNEKLFF.